This T cell receptor beta chain was sequenced during a study of CD8+ T cells in alopecia areata. In germline, CDR1 is SGHRS, CDR2 YFSETQ. V gave up 2 bases and J gave up 3 bases; unmatched junction bases: 8. This CDR3 comprises 16 residues. RNA extraction was followed by reverse transcription into cDNA, which acted as the sequencing template. Data came from immunoSEQ multiplex PCR; TCRdb stores just in-frame clones and leaves some out. The sample records 89,000 or so clones, approximately 50% being singletons. The sample taken for sequencing was NKG2D-high CD8+ T cells sorted from blood. The chain carries TRBV5-1 and TRBJ2-3, with 8 bases identical to TRBD1. This TCR was recovered from a human donor with alopecia areata. The CDR3: CASSFGQGGLTDTQYF. Here the CDR3 DNA reads TGCGCCAGCAGCTTCGGACAGGGCGGGTTGACAGATACGCAGTATTTT.